This T cell receptor (beta chain) came from a study of Ad26.COV2.S vaccination and SARS-CoV-2 variants. Study background: Of the COV1001 trial arms, the Ad26.COV2.S arm included the donor. Study findings and constraints: Reported findings describe substantial breadth in spike-specific CD8+ and CD4+ T cell responses following vaccination. TCR breadth and depth analyses may have underestimated total T cell responses.

As for this clone: Its target is unknown.

This CDR3 is built from 13 residues. V was shortened by 3 bases and J by 0 bases, with 6 bases between the two germline ends. Sample treatment: around 19 received Ad26.COV2.S at low or high dose, single or two shots; about five received placebo; per-sample allocation not given. Sampling took place 63 days after the first vaccine or placebo injection. Aged 18-55 years, donor was enrolled in Boston in the early 2020s. This table comes from immunoSEQ multiplex PCR, and its TCRdb copy is limited to in-frame clones, with some not included. The table has under 550,000 clones, around 90% seen once. The material sequenced was peripheral blood, taken in a trial of Ad26.COV2.S vaccine versus placebo. The sequence derives from a person aged 18-65 years who received the Ad26.COV2.S COVID-19 vaccine or a placebo. This chain joins TRBV23-1 and TRBJ2-7; D remains ambiguous. TRBV23-1 is treated as an ORF (open reading frame) with a function not yet certain. CDR3 protein: CASSHQSSYEQYF. DNA of the CDR3: TGCGCCAGCAGTCATCAAAGCTCCTACGAGCAGTACTTC.